This T cell receptor beta chain was retrieved from a study of OX40 agonist ivuxolimab in advanced cancers. Study-wide background: Partial responses were observed in three patients, of whom one had hepatocellular carcinoma and two had cutaneous melanoma.

A remark on this clone: Its matching antigen is unknown.

Whole-study findings and limits: Among the lowest peripheral clonal expansion occurred in 0.1-3.0 mg/kg partial responders.

Assay used: immunoSEQ multiplex PCR; TCRdb lists only in-frame clones, some missing. The table includes approximately 84,000 clones, 89% detected once. The receptor was isolated from an adult with an advanced solid tumor such as melanoma, head and neck, liver or kidney cancer. The material sequenced was CD4+ or CD8+ T cells sorted from blood, taken in a trial of the OX40 agonist ivuxolimab.

The CDR3 here is CASNRQYPGANVLTF. Written as DNA, the CDR3 is TGTGCCAGCAACAGACAGTATCCTGGGGCCAACGTCCTGACTTTC. The rearrangement uses TRBV2 and TRBJ2-6, with D possibly being TRBD1 (5 bases). Trimming left V 7 bases short and J 2 bases short, with 12 bases between. Germline V gives CDR1 SNHLY, CDR2 FYNNEI. This CDR3 is 15 amino acids long. Using reference TRBV2 and TRBJ2-6 for the parts outside the CDR3, the full variable domain is EPEVTQTPSHQVTQMGQEVILRCVPISNHLYFYWYRQILGQKVEFLVSFYNNEISEKSEIFDDQFSVERPDGSNFTLKIRSTKLEDSAMYFCASNRQYPGANVLTFGAGSRLTVL.